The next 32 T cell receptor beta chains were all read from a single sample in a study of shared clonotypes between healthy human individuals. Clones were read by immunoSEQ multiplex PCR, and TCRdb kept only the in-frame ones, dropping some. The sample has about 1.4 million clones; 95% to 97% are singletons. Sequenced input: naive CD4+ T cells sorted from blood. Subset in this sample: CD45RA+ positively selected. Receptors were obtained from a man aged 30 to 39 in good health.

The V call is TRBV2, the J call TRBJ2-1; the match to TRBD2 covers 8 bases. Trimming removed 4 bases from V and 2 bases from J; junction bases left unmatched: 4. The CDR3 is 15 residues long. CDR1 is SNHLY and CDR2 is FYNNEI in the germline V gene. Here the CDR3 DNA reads TGTGCCAGCAGTGTCAATAGCGGGGCCTACAATGAGCAGTTCTTC. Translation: CASSVNSGAYNEQFF.

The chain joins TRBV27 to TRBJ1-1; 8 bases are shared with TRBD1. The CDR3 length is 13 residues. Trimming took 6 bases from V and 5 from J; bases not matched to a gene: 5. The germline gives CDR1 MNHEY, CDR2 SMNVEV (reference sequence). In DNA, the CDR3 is TGTGCCAGCAGAACACAGGGGGGGACTGAAGCTTTCTTT. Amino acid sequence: CASRTQGGTEAFF.

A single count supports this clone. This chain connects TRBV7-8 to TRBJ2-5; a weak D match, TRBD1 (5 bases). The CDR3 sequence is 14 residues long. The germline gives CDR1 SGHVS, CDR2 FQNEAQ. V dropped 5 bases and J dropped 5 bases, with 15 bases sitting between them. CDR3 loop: CASSNYGHGETQYF. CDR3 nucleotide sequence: TGTGCCAGCAGCAATTATGGACATGGGGAGACCCAGTACTTC. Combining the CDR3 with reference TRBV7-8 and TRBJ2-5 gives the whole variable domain GAGVSQSPRYKVAKRGQDVALRCDPISGHVSLFWYQQALGQGPEFLTYFQNEAQLDKSGLPSDRFFAERPEGSVSTLKIQRTQQEDSAVYLCASSNYGHGETQYFGPGTRLLVL.

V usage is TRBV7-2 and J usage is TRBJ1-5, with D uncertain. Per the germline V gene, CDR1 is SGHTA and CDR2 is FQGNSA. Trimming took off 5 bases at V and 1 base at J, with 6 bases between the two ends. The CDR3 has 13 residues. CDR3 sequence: CASSPSSNQPQHF. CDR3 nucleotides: TGTGCCAGCAGCCCTAGCAGCAATCAGCCCCAGCATTTT. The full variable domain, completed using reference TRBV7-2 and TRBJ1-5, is GAGVSQSPSNKVTEKGKDVELRCDPISGHTALYWYRQSLGQGLEFLIYFQGNSAPDKSGLPSDRFSAERTGGSVSTLTIQRTQQEDSAVYLCASSPSSNQPQHFGDGTRLSIL.

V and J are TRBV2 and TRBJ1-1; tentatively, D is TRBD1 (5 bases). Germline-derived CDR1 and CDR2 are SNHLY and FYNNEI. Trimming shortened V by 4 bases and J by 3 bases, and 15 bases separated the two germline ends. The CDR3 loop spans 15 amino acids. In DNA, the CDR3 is TGTGCCAGCAGTGCTAGGGGACGGGGGGACACTGAAGCTTTCTTT. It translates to CASSARGRGDTEAFF.

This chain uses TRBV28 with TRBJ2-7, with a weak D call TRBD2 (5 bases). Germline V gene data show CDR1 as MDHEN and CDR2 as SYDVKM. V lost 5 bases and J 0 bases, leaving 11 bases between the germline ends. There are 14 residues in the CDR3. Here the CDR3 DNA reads TGTGCCAGCAGTCTGGACTGGAGCTCCTACGAGCAGTACTTC. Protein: CASSLDWSSYEQYF.

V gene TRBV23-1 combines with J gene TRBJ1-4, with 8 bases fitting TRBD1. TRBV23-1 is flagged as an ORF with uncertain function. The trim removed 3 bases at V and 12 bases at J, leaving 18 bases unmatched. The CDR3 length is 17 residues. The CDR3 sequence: CASSHSGTGPAEWELFF. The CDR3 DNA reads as TGCGCCAGCAGTCATTCCGGGACAGGCCCGGCTGAATGGGAACTGTTTTTT.

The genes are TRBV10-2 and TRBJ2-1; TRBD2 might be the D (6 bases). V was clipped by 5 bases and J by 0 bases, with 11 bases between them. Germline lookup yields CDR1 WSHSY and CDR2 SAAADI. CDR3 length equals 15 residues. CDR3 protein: CASSKAGSSYNEQFF. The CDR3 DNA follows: TGCGCCAGCAGTAAAGCCGGGAGCTCCTACAATGAGCAGTTCTTC.

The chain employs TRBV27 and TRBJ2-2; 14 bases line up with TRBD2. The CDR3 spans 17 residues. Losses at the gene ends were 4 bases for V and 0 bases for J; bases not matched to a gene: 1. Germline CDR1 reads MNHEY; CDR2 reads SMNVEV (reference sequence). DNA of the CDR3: TGTGCCAGCAGTTGGACTAGCGGGAGGACGAACACCGGGGAGCTGTTTTTT. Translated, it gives CASSWTSGRTNTGELFF.

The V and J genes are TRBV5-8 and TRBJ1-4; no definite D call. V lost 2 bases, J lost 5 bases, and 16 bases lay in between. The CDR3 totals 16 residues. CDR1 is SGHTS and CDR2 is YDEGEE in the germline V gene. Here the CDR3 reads CASSFSTALGNEKLFF. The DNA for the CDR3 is TGTGCCAGCAGCTTTTCGACCGCCCTCGGAAATGAAAAACTGTTTTTT.

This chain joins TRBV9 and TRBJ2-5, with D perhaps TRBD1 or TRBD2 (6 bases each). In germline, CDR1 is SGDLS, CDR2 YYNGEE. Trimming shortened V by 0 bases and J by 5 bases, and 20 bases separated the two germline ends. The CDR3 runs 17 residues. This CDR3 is CASSVGPGASVGETQYF. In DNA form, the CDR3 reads TGTGCCAGCAGCGTAGGACCGGGGGCCTCCGTAGGGGAGACCCAGTACTTC.

The CDR3 is CATSRDAGGVTGELFF. For the CDR3, the DNA is TGTGCCACCAGCAGAGATGCGGGGGGCGTCACCGGGGAGCTGTTTTTT. The gene calls are TRBV15 and TRBJ2-2; 8 bases line up with TRBD2. The CDR3 spans 16 residues. Germline V gene data show CDR1 as LNHNV and CDR2 as YYDKDF (reference sequence). Germline trimming cut 0 bases from V and 4 bases from J; bases unmatched to any gene: 4.

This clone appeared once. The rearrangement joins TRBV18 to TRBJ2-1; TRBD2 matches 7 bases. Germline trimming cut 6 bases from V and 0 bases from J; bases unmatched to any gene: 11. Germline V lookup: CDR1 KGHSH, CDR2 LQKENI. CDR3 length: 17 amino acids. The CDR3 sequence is CASSPRLAADSYNEQFF. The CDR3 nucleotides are TGTGCCAGCTCCCCTCGACTAGCCGCAGACTCCTACAATGAGCAGTTCTTC. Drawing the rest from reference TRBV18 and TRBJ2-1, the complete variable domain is NAGVMQNPRHLVRRRGQEARLRCSPMKGHSHVYWYRQLPEEGLKFMVYLQKENIIDESGMPKERFSAEFPKEGPSILRIQQVVRGDSAAYFCASSPRLAADSYNEQFFGPGTRLTVL.

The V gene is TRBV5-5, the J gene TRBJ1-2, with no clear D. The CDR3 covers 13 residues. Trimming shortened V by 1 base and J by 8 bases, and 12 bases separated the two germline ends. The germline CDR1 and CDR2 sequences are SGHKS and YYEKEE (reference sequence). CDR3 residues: CASSLLMTRGYTF. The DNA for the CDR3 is TGTGCCAGCAGCTTGCTCATGACACGCGGCTACACCTTC.

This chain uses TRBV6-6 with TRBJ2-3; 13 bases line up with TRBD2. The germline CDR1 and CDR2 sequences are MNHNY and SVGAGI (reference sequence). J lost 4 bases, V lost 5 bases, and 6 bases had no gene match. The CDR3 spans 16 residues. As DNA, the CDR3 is TGTGCCAGCAGTCGGGGACTAGCGGGAATTGCAGATACGCAGTATTTT. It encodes CASSRGLAGIADTQYF.

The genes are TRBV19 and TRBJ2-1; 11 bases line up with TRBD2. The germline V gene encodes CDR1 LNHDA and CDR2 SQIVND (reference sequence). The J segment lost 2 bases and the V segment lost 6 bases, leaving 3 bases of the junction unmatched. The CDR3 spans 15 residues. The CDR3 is CASRSLAGAYNEQFF. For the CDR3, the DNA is TGTGCCAGTAGATCACTAGCGGGAGCCTACAATGAGCAGTTCTTC.

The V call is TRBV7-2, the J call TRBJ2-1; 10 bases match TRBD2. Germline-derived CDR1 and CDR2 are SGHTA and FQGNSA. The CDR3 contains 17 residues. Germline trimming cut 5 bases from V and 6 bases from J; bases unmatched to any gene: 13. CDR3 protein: CASSTNPGLAKLNEQFF. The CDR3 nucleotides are TGTGCCAGCAGCACGAATCCGGGACTAGCGAAACTCAATGAGCAGTTCTTC.

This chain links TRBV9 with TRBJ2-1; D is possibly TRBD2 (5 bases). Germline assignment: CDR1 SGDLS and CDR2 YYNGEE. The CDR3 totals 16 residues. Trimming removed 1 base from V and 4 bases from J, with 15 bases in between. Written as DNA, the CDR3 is TGTGCCAGCAGCGTAACGGCTAGCCCTACTTACAATGAGCAGTTCTTC. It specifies CASSVTASPTYNEQFF.

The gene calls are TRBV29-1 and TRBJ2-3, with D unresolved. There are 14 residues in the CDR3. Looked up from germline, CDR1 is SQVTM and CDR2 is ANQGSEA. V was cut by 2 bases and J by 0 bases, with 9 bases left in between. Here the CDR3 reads CSVESRPSTDTQYF. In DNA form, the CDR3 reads TGCAGCGTTGAAAGCAGGCCAAGCACAGATACGCAGTATTTT.

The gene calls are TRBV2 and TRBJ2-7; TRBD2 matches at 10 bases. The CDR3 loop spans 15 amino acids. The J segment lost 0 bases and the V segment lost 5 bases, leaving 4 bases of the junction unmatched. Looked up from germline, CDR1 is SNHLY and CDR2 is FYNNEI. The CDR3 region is CASSRTSGTSYEQYF. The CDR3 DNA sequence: TGTGCCAGCAGTCGGACTAGCGGAACCTCCTACGAGCAGTACTTC.

CDR3 amino acids: CASSSWPSSPYEQYF. In DNA, the CDR3 is TGTGCCAGCAGTAGTTGGCCCTCGTCCCCCTACGAGCAGTACTTC. The chain combines TRBV25-1 with TRBJ2-7, with no clear D. V gave up 5 bases and J gave up 2 bases, with 16 bases separating them. The CDR3 has 15 amino acids. The germline V gene encodes CDR1 MGHDK and CDR2 SYGVNS.

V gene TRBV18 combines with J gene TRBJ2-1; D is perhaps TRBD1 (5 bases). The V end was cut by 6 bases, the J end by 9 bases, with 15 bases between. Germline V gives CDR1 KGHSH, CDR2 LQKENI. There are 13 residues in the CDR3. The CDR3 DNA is TGTGCCAGCTCCCCGACAGCCCCTGGTGAGCAGTTCTTC. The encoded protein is CASSPTAPGEQFF.

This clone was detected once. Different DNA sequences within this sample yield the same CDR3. The CDR3 loop is CAISGDSQETQYF. For the CDR3, the DNA is TGTGCCATCAGTGGGGACAGTCAAGAGACCCAGTACTTC. V and J are TRBV10-3 and TRBJ2-5; 7 bases line up with TRBD1. The V and J ends lost 4 bases and 2 bases, in that order; junction bases with no gene match: 1. The CDR3 is 13 amino acids. CDR1 is ENHRY and CDR2 is SYGVKD in the germline V gene.

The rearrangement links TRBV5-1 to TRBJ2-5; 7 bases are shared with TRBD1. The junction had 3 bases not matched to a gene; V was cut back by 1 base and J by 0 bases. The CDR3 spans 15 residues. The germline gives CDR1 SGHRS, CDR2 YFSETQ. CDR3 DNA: TGCGCCAGCAGCTTGTCCGGGACAGACCAAGAGACCCAGTACTTC. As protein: CASSLSGTDQETQYF.

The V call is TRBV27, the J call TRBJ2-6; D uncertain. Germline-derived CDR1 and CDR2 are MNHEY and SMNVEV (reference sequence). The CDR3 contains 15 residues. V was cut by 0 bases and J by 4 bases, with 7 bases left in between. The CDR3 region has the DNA TGTGCCAGCAGTTTATCGGTCTCCGGGGCCAACGTCCTGACTTTC. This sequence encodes CASSLSVSGANVLTF.

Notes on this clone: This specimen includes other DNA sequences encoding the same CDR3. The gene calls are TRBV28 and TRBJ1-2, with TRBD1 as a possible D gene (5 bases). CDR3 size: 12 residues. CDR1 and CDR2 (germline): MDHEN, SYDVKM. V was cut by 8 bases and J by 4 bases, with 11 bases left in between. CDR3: CASSRGAYGYTF. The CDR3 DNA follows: TGTGCCAGCTCGAGGGGCGCCTATGGCTACACCTTC.

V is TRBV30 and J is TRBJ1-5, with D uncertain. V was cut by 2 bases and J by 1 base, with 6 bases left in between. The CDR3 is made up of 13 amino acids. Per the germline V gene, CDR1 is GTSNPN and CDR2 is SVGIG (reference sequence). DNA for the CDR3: TGTGCCTGGAGTCACGGAAGCAATCAGCCCCAGCATTTT. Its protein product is CAWSHGSNQPQHF.

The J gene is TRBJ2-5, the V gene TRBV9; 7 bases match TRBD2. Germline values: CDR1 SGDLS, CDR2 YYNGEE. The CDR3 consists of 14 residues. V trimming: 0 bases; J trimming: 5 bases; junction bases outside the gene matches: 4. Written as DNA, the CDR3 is TGTGCCAGCAGCGTAGGCCTAGCGGTGGAGACCCAGTACTTC. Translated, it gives CASSVGLAVETQYF. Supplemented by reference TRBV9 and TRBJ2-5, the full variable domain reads DSGVTQTPKHLITATGQRVTLRCSPRSGDLSVYWYQQSLDQGLQFLIQYYNGEERAKGNILERFSAQQFPDLHSELNLSSLELGDSALYFCASSVGLAVETQYFGPGTRLLVL.

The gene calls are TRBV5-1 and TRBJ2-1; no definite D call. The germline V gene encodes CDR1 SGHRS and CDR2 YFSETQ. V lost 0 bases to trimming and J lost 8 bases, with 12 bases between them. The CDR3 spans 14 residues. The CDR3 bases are TGCGCCAGCAGCTTGGACCCGGCTAGGGATGAGCAGTTCTTC. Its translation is CASSLDPARDEQFF.

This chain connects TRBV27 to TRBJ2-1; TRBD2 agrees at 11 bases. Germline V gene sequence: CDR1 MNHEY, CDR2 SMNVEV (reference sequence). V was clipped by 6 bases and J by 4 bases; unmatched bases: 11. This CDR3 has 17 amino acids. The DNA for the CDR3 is TGTGCCAGCAGCTCTCCCGGGACTAGCGGCCCTTACAATGAGCAGTTCTTC. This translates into CASSSPGTSGPYNEQFF.

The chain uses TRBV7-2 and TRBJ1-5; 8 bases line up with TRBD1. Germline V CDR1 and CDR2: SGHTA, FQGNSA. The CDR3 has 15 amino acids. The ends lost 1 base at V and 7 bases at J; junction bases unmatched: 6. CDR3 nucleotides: TGTGCCAGCAGCTTAGATCCAGGGGGCGGACAGCCCCAGCATTTT. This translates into CASSLDPGGGQPQHF.

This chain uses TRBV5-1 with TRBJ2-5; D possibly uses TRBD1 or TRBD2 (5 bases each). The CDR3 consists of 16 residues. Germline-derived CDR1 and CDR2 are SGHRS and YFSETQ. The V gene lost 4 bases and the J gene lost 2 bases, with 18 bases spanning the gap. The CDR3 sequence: CASSMDPGTGQETQYF. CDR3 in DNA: TGCGCCAGCAGCATGGACCCCGGGACGGGACAAGAGACCCAGTACTTC. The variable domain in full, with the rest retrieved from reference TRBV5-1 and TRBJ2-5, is KAGVTQTPRYLIKTRGQQVTLSCSPISGHRSVSWYQQTPGQGLQFLFEYFSETQRNKGNFPGRFSGRQFSNSRSEMNVSTLELGDSALYLCASSMDPGTGQETQYFGPGTRLLVL.